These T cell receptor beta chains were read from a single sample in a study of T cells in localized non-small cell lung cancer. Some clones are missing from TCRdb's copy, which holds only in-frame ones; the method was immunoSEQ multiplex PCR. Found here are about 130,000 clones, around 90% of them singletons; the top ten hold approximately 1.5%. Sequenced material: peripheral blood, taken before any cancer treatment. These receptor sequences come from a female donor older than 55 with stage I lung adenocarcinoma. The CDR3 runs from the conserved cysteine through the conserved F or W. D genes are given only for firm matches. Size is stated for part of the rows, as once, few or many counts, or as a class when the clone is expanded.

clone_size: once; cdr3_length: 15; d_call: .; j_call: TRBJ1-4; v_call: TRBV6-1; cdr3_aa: CASSPGRALNEKLFF; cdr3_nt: TGTGCCAGCAGTCCGGGACGGGCTCTTAATGAAAAACTGTTTTTT
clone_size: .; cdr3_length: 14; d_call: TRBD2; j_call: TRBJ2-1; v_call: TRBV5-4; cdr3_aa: CASSLQREIYEQFF; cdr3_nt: TGTGCCAGCAGCTTACAGCGGGAAATATATGAGCAGTTCTTC
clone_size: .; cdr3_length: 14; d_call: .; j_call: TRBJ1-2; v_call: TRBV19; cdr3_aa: CASSIRGAYYGYTF; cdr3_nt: TGTGCCAGTAGTATTAGGGGCGCCTACTATGGCTACACCTTC
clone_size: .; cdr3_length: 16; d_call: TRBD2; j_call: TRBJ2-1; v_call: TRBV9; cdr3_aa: CASSETGTSGRSEQFF; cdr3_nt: TGTGCCAGCAGCGAGACCGGGACTAGCGGGAGGAGTGAGCAGTTCTTC
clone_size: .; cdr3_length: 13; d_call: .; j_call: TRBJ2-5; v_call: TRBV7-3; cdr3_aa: CASSLTVPGTQYF; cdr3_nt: TGTGCCAGCAGCTTAACGGTACCGGGCACCCAGTACTTC
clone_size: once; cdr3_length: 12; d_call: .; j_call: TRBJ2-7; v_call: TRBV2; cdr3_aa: CASSTGTYEQYF; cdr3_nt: TGTGCCAGCAGCACCGGTACCTACGAGCAGTACTTC
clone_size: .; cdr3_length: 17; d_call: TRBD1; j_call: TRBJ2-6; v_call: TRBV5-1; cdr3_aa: CASSLDRGVSGANVLTF; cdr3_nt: TGCGCCAGCAGCTTGGACAGGGGAGTGAGTGGGGCCAACGTCCTGACTTTC
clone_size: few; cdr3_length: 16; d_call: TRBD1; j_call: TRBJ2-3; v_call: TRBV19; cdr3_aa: CASSSSGQGYTDTQYF; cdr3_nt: TGTGCCAGTAGTAGTTCGGGACAGGGGTACACAGATACGCAGTATTTT
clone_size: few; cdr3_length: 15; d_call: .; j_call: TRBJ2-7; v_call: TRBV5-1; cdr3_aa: CASSLGGFGIYEQYF; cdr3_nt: TGCGCCAGCAGCTTGGGGGGATTTGGAATTTACGAGCAGTACTTC
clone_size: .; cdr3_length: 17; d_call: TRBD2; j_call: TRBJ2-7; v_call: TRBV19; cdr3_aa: CASSPRGTSGKYYEQYF; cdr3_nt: TGTGCCAGTAGTCCAAGAGGGACTAGCGGGAAATACTACGAGCAATACTTC
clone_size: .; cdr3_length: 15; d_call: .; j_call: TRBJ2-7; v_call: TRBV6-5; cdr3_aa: CASSQWDTASYEQYF; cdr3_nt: TGTGCCAGCAGTCAATGGGACACCGCCTCCTACGAGCAGTACTTC
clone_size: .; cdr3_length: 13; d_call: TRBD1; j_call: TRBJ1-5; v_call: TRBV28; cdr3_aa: CASSRTGDQPQHF; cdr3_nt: TGTGCCAGCAGCCGAACAGGGGATCAGCCCCAGCATTTT
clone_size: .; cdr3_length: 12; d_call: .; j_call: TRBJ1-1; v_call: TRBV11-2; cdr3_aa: CASSLDEAEAFF; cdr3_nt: TGTGCCAGCAGCTTAGATGAGGCTGAAGCTTTCTTT
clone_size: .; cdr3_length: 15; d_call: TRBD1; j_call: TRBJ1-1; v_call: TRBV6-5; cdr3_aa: CASSLVLRGFTEAFF; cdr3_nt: TGTGCCAGCAGCCTAGTCCTCAGGGGGTTCACTGAAGCTTTCTTT
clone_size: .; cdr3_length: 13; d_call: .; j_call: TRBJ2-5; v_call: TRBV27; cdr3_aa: CASSPPGWGTQYF; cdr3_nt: TGTGCCAGCAGTCCTCCGGGGTGGGGGACCCAGTACTTC
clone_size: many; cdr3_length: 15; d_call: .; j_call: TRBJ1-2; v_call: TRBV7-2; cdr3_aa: CASSPGLRVDYGYTF; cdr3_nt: TGTGCCAGCAGCCCTGGCTTAAGGGTAGACTATGGCTACACCTTC
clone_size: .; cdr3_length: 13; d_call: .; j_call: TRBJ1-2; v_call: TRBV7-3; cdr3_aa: CASSLVQGHGYTF; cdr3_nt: TGTGCCAGCAGCTTAGTACAGGGTCATGGCTACACCTTC
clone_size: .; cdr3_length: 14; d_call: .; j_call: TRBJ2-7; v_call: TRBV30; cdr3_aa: CAWSKGAGGYEQYF; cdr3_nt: TGTGCCTGGAGTAAAGGTGCCGGCGGCTACGAGCAGTACTTC
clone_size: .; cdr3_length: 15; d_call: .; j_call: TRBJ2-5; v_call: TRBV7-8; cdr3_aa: CASSLIRGGEETQYF; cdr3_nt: TGTGCCAGCAGCTTGATTCGCGGGGGCGAAGAGACCCAGTACTTC
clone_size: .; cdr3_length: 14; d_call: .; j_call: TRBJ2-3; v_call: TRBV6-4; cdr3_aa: CASRLTGRRHTQYF; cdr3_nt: TGTGCCAGCAGGTTGACAGGCCGTCGTCATACGCAGTATTTT
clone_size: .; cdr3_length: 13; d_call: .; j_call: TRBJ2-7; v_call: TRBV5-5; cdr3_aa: CASSYRLGYEQYF; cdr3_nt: TGTGCCAGCAGCTACCGGTTGGGGTACGAGCAGTACTTC
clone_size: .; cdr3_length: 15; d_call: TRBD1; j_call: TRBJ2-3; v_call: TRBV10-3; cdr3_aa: CAISPRDRGTDTQYF; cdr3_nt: TGTGCCATCAGCCCCCGGGACAGGGGCACAGATACGCAGTATTTT
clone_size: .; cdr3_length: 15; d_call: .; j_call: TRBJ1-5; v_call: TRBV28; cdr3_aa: CASSLGGREDQPQHF; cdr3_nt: TGTGCCAGCAGTTTAGGGGGTCGAGAGGATCAGCCCCAGCATTTT
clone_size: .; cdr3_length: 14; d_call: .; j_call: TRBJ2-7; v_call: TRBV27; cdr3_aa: CASSLDFPSSEQYF; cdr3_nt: TGTGCCAGCAGTTTAGACTTCCCGTCGTCCGAGCAGTACTTC
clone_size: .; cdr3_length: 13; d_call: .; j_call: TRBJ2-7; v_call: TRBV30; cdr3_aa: CAWSVSGTYEQYF; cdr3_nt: TGTGCCTGGAGTGTATCTGGGACCTACGAGCAGTACTTC
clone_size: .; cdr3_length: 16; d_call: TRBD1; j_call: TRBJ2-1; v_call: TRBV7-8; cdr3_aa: CASSPKEDRQYNEQFF; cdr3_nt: TGTGCCAGCAGCCCGAAGGAGGACAGGCAATACAATGAGCAGTTCTTC
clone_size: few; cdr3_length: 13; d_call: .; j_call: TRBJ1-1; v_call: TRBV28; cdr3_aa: CASSLLANTEAFF; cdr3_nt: TGTGCCAGCAGTTTATTGGCGAACACTGAAGCTTTCTTT
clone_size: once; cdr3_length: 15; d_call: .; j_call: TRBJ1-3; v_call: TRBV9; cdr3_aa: CASEKGGESGNTIYF; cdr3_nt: TGTGCCAGCGAAAAAGGGGGGGAATCTGGAAACACCATATATTTT
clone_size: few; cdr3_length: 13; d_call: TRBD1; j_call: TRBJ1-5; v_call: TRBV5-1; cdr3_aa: CASSLDATGLQHF; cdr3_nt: TGCGCCAGCAGCTTGGACGCGACAGGGCTCCAGCATTTT
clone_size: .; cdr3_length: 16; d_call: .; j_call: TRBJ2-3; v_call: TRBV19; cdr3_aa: CASSTGQLSGTDTQYF; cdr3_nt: TGTGCCAGTAGTACCGGACAGCTTAGCGGCACAGATACGCAGTATTTT
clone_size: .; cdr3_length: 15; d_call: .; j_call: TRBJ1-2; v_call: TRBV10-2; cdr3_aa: CASSEFPGLSYGYTF; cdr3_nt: TGCGCCAGCAGTGAGTTTCCGGGCCTCTCCTATGGCTACACCTTC
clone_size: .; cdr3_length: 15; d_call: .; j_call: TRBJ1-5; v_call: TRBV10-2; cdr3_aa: CASSETGPSNQPQHF; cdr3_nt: TGCGCCAGCAGTGAGACAGGGCCTAGCAATCAGCCCCAGCATTTT
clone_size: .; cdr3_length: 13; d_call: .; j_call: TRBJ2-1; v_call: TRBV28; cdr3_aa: CASSLVAHNEQFF; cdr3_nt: TGTGCCAGCAGTTTGGTAGCCCACAATGAGCAGTTCTTC
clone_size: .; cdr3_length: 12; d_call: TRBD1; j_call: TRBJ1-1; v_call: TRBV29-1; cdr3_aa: CSGTGVSTEAFF; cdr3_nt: TGCAGCGGGACAGGGGTTAGCACTGAAGCTTTCTTT
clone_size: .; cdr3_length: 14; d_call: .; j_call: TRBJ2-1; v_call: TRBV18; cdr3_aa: CASSLLWTDNEQFF; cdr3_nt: TGTGCCAGCTCCCTCTTGTGGACAGACAATGAGCAGTTCTTC
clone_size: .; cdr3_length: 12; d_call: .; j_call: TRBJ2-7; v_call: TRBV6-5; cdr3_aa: CASARGDREQYF; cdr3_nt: TGTGCCAGCGCTCGGGGAGACCGCGAGCAGTACTTC
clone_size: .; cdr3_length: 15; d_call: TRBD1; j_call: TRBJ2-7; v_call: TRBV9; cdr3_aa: CASSQGTGAIYEQYF; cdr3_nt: TGTGCCAGCAGCCAAGGGACAGGGGCCATCTACGAGCAGTACTTC
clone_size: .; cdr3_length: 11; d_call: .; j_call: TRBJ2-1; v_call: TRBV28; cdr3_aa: CASSSYNEQFF; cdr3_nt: TGTGCCAGCAGTTCCTACAATGAGCAGTTCTTC
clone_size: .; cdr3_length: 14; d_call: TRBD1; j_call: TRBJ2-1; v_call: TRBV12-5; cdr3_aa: CASVPGQGYNEQFF; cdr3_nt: TGTGCTAGTGTTCCGGGACAGGGGTACAATGAGCAGTTCTTC
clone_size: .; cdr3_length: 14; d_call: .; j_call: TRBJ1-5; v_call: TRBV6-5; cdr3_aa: CASSYSGGNQPQHF; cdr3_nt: TGTGCCAGCAGTTACTCGGGCGGCAATCAGCCCCAGCATTTT
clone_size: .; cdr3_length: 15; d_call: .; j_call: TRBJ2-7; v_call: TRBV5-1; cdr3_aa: CASSLLGAFGYEQYF; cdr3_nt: TGCGCCAGCAGCTTGCTAGGGGCTTTTGGCTACGAGCAGTACTTC
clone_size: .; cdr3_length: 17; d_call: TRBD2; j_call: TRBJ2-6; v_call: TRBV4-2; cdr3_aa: CASSQGLAVSGANVLTF; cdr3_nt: TGTGCCAGCAGCCAAGGACTAGCGGTTTCTGGGGCCAACGTCCTGACTTTC
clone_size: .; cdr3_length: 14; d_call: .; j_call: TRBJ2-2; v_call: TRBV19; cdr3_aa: CASNPRVNTGELFF; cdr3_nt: TGTGCCAGCAACCCCCGGGTGAACACCGGGGAGCTGTTTTTT
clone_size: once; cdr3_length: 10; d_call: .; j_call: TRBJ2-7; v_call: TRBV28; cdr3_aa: CASGSYEQYF; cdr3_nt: TGTGCCAGCGGCTCCTACGAGCAGTACTTC
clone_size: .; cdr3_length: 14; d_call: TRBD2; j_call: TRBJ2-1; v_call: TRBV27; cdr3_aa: CASSPGLAIDEQFF; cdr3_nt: TGTGCCAGCAGTCCCGGACTAGCGATCGATGAGCAGTTCTTC
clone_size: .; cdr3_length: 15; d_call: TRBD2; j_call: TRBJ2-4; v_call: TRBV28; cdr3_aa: CASSFKGSGTTIQYF; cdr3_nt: TGTGCCAGCAGTTTCAAGGGTAGCGGGACCACTATTCAGTACTTC
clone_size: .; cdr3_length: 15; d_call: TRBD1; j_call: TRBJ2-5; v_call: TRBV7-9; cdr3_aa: CASSKRGTGGENQYF; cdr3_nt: TGTGCCAGCAGCAAACGAGGGACAGGAGGAGAGAACCAGTACTTC
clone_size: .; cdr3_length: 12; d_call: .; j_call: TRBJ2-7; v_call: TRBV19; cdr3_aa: CASQDTLYEQYF; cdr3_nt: TGTGCCAGTCAAGACACACTCTACGAGCAGTACTTC
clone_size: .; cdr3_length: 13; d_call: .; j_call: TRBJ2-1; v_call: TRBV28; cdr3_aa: CASSGPGLLEQFF; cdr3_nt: TGTGCCAGCAGCGGCCCGGGACTTCTGGAGCAGTTCTTC
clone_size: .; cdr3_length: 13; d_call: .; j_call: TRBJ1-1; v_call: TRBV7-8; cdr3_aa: CASRVDVNTEAFF; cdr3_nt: TGTGCCAGCAGGGTGGACGTGAACACTGAAGCTTTCTTT
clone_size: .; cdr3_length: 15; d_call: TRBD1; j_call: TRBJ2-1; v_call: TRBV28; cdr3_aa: CASKQDRGPYNEQFF; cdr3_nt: TGTGCCAGCAAACAAGACAGGGGACCCTACAATGAGCAGTTCTTC
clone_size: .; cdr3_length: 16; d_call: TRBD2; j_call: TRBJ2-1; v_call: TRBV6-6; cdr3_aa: CASSYSFKRGDNEQFF; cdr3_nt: TGTGCCAGCAGTTACTCGTTCAAGCGGGGCGACAATGAGCAGTTCTTC
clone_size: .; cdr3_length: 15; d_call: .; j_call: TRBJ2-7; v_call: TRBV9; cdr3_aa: CASSPKSPTSYEQYF; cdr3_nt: TGTGCCAGCAGCCCAAAGTCCCCGACCTCCTACGAGCAGTACTTC
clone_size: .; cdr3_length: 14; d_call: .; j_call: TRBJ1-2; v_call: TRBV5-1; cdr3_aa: CAGSSGTASYGYTF; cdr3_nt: TGCGCCGGCAGCTCGGGGACCGCCTCCTATGGCTACACCTTC
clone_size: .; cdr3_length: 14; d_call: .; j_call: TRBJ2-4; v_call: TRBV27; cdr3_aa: CASSLQGPANIQYF; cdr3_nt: TGTGCCAGCAGTCTGCAGGGACCGGCAAACATTCAGTACTTC